The TCR beta chain under discussion was sequenced for a study of spatial heterogeneity in lung cancer. This clonotype came up a few times. Its antigen is unidentified. As the CDR3 is not closed by the conserved phenylalanine or tryptophan, this likely results from a read error. The study's findings and limits: It was found that expanded intratumoral alpha and beta TCR counts tracked tumor mutation counts. Of tumor T cells, an estimated coverage of 6.5% to 7% was reached for alpha chains and about 14% for beta chains.

MiXCR, applied by TCRdb to the 5' RACE reads, yields one record per CDR3 protein. The data hold tens of thousands of distinct CDR3 sequences, with 5% to 7% observed a single time. Time point given: sample taken at primary tumor resection. The CDR3 is 13 residues long. Deletions cut 2 bases from V and 1 base from J, with 6 bases between. Germline assignment: CDR1 MDHEN and CDR2 SYDVKM. V usage is TRBV28 and J usage is TRBJ2-7; D remains unclear. The clonotype originates from a male donor with early-stage non-small cell lung cancer. Sequences were derived from lung tumor tissue, sampled at surgery. The CDR3 loop reads CASSLLVSYEQYS. DNA for the CDR3: TGTGCCAGCAGTTTACTAGTTTCCTACGAGCAGTACTCC.